This record covers a single T cell receptor (beta chain). Its specificity is not known. This sample is drawn from a study of regulatory T cells in long-lasting Graves disease. Whole-study results and caveats: Since the sample size was small, accuracy may have been reduced.

Noted time point: persistent/refractory GD, antithyroid drugs over 5 years with positive TRAb. RNA extracted from PBMCs served as the sequencing template. Relying on iRepertoire HTBI primers and Arm-PCR of CDR3 regions, the team built TCR beta libraries. TCRdb reprocessed the multiplex PCR reads via MiXCR and lists one record per CDR3 protein. Here the sample spans about 310,000 distinct CDR3 sequences, roughly a fifth being singletons. This receptor was identified in a female donor with Graves disease. The specimen comprised peripheral blood mononuclear cells (PBMCs), sampled when the disease was refractory, from a patient treated with antithyroid drugs.

The DNA for the CDR3 is TGCAGTGCTAGAGAGTATAGCATTCAGTACTTC. This gives the protein CSAREYSIQYF. V is TRBV20-1 and J is TRBJ2-4; no clear D gene. This CDR3 has 11 amino acids. Trimming took off 0 bases at V and 9 bases at J, with 6 bases between the two ends. Germline values: CDR1 DFQATT, CDR2 SNEGSKA (reference sequence).